Below are 2 T cell receptor beta chains sequenced from a single sample in a study of CD8 T cells in Susac syndrome. After extraction with the RNeasy kit, 0.5 to 1 ug of the RNA was reverse transcribed using random hexamers. MiXCR, run by TCRdb on the immunoSEQ multiplex PCR reads, gives a single entry per CDR3 protein. The table lists roughly 140,000 distinct CDR3 sequences, around 95% of them singletons. Sample: CD8+ T cells from PBMCs. Receptor source: a human donor with multiple sclerosis.

The genes are TRBV9 and TRBJ2-5; 13 bases match TRBD2. The CDR3 length is 17 residues. From germline, CDR1 is SGDLS and CDR2 YYNGEE. V lost 3 bases and J lost 4; bases outside the gene matches: 9. The CDR3 coding sequence is TGTGCCAGCAGCGCCGGGACTAGCGGGGCCCTGGGAGAGACCCAGTACTTC. Residues: CASSAGTSGALGETQYF.

This clonotype was detected a few times. The V call is TRBV7-9, the J call TRBJ1-5; D is uncertain. CDR3 length: 12 residues. Germline V gene lookup returns CDR1 SEHNR and CDR2 FQNEAQ (reference sequence). V was trimmed by 4 bases and J by 0 bases, leaving 1 base between them. In nucleotides, the CDR3 is TGTGCCAGCAGCTATAGCAATCAGCCCCAGCATTTT. Amino acid sequence: CASSYSNQPQHF.